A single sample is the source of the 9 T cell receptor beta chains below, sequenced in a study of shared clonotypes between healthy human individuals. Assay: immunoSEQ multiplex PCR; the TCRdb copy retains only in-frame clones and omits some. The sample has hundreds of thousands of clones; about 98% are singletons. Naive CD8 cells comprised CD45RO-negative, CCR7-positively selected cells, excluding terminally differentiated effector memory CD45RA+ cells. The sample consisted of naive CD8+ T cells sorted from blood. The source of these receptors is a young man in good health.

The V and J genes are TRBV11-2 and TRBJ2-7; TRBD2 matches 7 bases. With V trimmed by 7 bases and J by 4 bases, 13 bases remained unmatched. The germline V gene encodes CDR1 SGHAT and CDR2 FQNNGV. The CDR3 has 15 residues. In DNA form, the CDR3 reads TGTGCCAGCAATCCCTTTGGAGGGAGGGGATACGAGCAGTACTTC. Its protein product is CASNPFGGRGYEQYF.

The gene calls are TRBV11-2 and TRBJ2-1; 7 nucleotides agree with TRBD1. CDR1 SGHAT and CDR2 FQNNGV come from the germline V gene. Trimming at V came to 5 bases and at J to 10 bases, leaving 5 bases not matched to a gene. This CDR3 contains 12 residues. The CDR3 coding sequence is TGTGCCAGCAGCACAGGACAGGTCGAGCAGTTCTTC. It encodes CASSTGQVEQFF.

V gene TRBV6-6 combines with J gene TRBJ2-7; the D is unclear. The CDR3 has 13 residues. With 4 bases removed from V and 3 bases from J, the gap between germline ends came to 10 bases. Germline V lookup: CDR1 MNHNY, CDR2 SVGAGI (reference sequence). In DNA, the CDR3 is TGTGCCAGCAGTTGGGATATCGGCTACGAGCAGTACTTC. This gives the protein CASSWDIGYEQYF.

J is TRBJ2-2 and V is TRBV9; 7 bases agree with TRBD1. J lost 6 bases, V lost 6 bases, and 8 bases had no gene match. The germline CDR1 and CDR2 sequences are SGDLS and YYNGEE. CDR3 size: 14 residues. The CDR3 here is CASNPQGIAGELFF. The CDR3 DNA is TGTGCCAGCAACCCACAGGGGATCGCCGGGGAGCTGTTTTTT.

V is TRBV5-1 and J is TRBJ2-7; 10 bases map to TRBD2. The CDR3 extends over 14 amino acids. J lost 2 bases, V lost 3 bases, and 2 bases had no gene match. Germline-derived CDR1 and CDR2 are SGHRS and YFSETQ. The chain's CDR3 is CASSWTSGAYEQYF. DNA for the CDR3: TGCGCCAGCAGCTGGACTAGCGGAGCCTACGAGCAGTACTTC.

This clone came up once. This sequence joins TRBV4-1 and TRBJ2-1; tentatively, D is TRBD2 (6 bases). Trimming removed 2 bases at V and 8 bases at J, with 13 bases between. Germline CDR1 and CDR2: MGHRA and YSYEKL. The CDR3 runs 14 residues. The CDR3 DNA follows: TGCGCCAGCAGCCAATACAGCGGGTACGATGAGCAGTTCTTC. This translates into CASSQYSGYDEQFF.

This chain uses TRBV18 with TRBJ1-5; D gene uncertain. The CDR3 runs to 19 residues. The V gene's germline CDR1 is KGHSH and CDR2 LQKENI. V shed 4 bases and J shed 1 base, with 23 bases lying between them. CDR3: CASSLSEFEEWTSNQPQHF. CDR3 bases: TGTGCCAGCTCACTCTCTGAATTCGAGGAATGGACGAGCAATCAGCCCCAGCATTTT.

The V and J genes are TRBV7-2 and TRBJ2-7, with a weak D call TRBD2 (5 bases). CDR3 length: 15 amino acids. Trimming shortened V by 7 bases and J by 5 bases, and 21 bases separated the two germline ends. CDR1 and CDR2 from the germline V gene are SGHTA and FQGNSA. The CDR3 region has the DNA TGTGCCAGCACCAACGACATGAAACTGAGGGACGAGCAGTACTTC. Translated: CASTNDMKLRDEQYF.

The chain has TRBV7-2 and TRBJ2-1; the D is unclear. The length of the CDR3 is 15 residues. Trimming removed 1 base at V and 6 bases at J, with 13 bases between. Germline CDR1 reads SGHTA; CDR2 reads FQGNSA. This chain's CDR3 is CASSLVGTTFNEQFF. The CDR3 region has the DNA TGTGCCAGCAGCTTAGTAGGAACAACCTTCAATGAGCAGTTCTTC.